Each of the 15 T cell receptor beta chains below was sequenced from the same sample in a study of cytotoxic CD8 clonotypes in ibrutinib-treated CLL. Assay: immunoSEQ multiplex PCR; the TCRdb copy retains only in-frame clones and omits some. The table records 45,000 to 70,000 clones, 50% to 70% of them present only once. Sequencing was performed on PBMCs, taken after 24 months of ibrutinib treatment. The receptors here all came from a human donor with chronic lymphocytic leukemia.

The J gene is TRBJ2-1, the V gene TRBV2; 12 nucleotides line up with TRBD2. Per germline, CDR1 SNHLY and CDR2 FYNNEI. V lost 7 bases, J lost 7 bases, and 8 bases stayed unmatched. The CDR3 extends over 15 amino acids. This chain's CDR3 is CASKMTSGSTNEQFF. In nucleotides, the CDR3 is TGTGCCAGCAAGATGACTAGCGGGAGTACTAATGAGCAGTTCTTC.

The chain has TRBV14 and TRBJ2-1, with D possibly TRBD2 on 6 matching bases. Trimming removed 5 bases at V and 4 bases at J, with 9 bases between. Germline V gene data show CDR1 as SGHDN and CDR2 as FVKESK. This CDR3 is 13 amino acids long. The CDR3 sequence: CASSSGTYNEQFF. In nucleotides, the CDR3 is TGTGCCAGCAGCTCTGGGACTTACAATGAGCAGTTCTTC.

The sample holds one count of this clone. The CDR3 loop reads CASKNQGTNYGYTF. CDR3 DNA: TGTGCCAGCAAGAACCAGGGGACTAACTATGGCTACACCTTC. The J gene is TRBJ1-2, the V gene TRBV10-3; possible D gene TRBD1, 6 bases. This CDR3 has 14 residues. From germline, CDR1 is ENHRY and CDR2 SYGVKD. V was shortened by 10 bases and J by 0 bases, with 15 bases between the two germline ends.

In nucleotides, the CDR3 is TGTGCCAGCAGCTTTGGAGGGACTTCCTACGAGCAGTACGTC. As protein: CASSFGGTSYEQYV. This chain uses TRBV7-8 with TRBJ2-7; TRBD2 might be the D (6 bases). Trimming removed 3 bases at V and 1 base at J, with 10 bases between. The CDR3 extends over 14 amino acids. Germline loops: CDR1 SGHVS, CDR2 FQNEAQ.

The chain recombines TRBV19 with TRBJ1-6; 11 positions match TRBD1. Germline V CDR1 and CDR2: LNHDA, SQIVND (reference sequence). The CDR3 runs to 16 residues. V lost 7 bases to trimming and J lost 6 bases; unmatched junction nucleotides: 8. The CDR3 here is CASTLTGTGGNSPLHF. The DNA for the CDR3 is TGTGCCAGTACCTTGACCGGGACAGGGGGTAATTCACCCCTCCACTTT.

This clone was seen a few times. CDR3: CASSEGAGSYGYTF. In nucleotides, the CDR3 is TGTGCCAGCAGTGAAGGAGCAGGGTCATACGGCTACACCTTC. The V gene is TRBV6-1, the J gene TRBJ1-2, with D perhaps TRBD1 (5 bases). Germline CDR1 MNHNS, CDR2 SASEGT. V gave up 1 base and J gave up 8 bases, with 14 bases separating them. The CDR3 has 14 amino acids.

The CDR3 region has the DNA TGTGCCAGCAAGGGAACGGGGGCTAATGAAAAACTGTTTTTT. This encodes CASKGTGANEKLFF. This chain uses TRBV6-5 with TRBJ1-4; D possibly corresponds to TRBD1 (5 bases). Germline CDR1 reads MNHEY; CDR2 reads SVGAGI. CDR3 length: 14 amino acids. The V gene lost 7 bases and the J gene lost 3 bases, with 12 bases spanning the gap.

This sequence joins TRBV18 and TRBJ1-2; TRBD1 agrees at 7 bases. The germline CDR1 and CDR2 sequences are KGHSH and LQKENI. V was pared by 4 bases and J by 0 bases, with 2 bases of the junction left unmatched. CDR3 length: 14 residues. The DNA of the CDR3 is TGTGCCAGCTCACAAGGGGGCCCTAACTATGGCTACACCTTC. Encoded protein: CASSQGGPNYGYTF.

This clone was seen a few times. The chain employs TRBV5-6 and TRBJ1-5; possible D gene TRBD1, 5 bases. V dropped 4 bases and J dropped 7 bases, with 21 bases sitting between them. Per the germline V gene, CDR1 is SGHDT and CDR2 is YYEEEE. This CDR3 comprises 16 residues. The CDR3 reads CASSTRSGTTGQPQHF. The CDR3 DNA reads as TGTGCCAGCAGCACGAGGTCAGGGACCACTGGCCAGCCCCAGCATTTT.

The rearrangement links TRBV18 to TRBJ1-4, with a weak D call TRBD1 (6 bases). Germline V CDR1 and CDR2: KGHSH, LQKENI. The CDR3 is 14 amino acids. Deletions cut 5 bases from V and 5 bases from J, with 12 bases between. This chain's CDR3 is CASSTGTRNEKLFF. The CDR3 nucleotides are TGTGCCAGCTCAACCGGGACAAGAAATGAAAAACTGTTTTTT. The complete variable domain, with remaining parts taken from reference TRBV18 and TRBJ1-4, reads NAGVMQNPRHLVRRRGQEARLRCSPMKGHSHVYWYRQLPEEGLKFMVYLQKENIIDESGMPKERFSAEFPKEGPSILRIQQVVRGDSAAYFCASSTGTRNEKLFFGSGTQLSVL.

This clone was counted many times. The gene calls are TRBV7-8 and TRBJ2-7; D remains ambiguous. This CDR3 contains 11 residues. Germline-derived CDR1 and CDR2 are SGHVS and FQNEAQ. Trimming shortened V by 4 bases and J by 4 bases, and 5 bases separated the two germline ends. The CDR3 reads CASSSQYEQYF. The CDR3 bases are TGTGCCAGCAGCTCCCAGTACGAGCAGTACTTC.

V usage is TRBV6-1 and J usage is TRBJ1-2; D remains ambiguous. CDR1 is MNHNS and CDR2 is SASEGT in the germline V gene. This CDR3 has 14 amino acids. V was cut by 8 bases and J by 4 bases, with 17 bases left in between. CDR3 sequence reads: CASRPGPGPYGYTF. The CDR3 region has the DNA TGTGCCAGCCGCCCAGGCCCCGGACCCTATGGCTACACCTTC.

The chain joins TRBV5-4 to TRBJ2-5; tentatively, D is TRBD1 (6 bases). Germline CDR1 and CDR2: SGHNT and YYREEE (reference sequence). Trimming removed 0 bases from V and 4 bases from J, with 10 bases in between. CDR3 size: 14 residues. The CDR3: CASSLAAGVETQYF. The CDR3 DNA reads as TGTGCCAGCAGCTTGGCCGCAGGGGTAGAGACCCAGTACTTC.

The chain combines TRBV7-2 with TRBJ1-5, with a possible D match to TRBD1 (6 bases). The V gene lost 2 bases and the J gene lost 1 base, with 9 bases spanning the gap. This CDR3 comprises 15 residues. Germline-derived CDR1 and CDR2 are SGHTA and FQGNSA. The CDR3 region is CASSLQGRSNQPQHF. The CDR3 DNA reads as TGTGCCAGCAGCTTACAGGGGAGGAGCAATCAGCCCCAGCATTTT.

This clone was observed at least ten times. V is TRBV2 and J is TRBJ2-5; D remains unclear. Germline CDR1 and CDR2: SNHLY and FYNNEI. Trimming shortened V by 7 bases and J by 5 bases, and 8 bases separated the two germline ends. CDR3 size: 11 residues. The CDR3 DNA reads TGTGCCAGCACTCTCCGGGAGACCCAGTACTTC. Translated: CASTLRETQYF. Full variable domain (missing parts from reference TRBV2 and TRBJ2-5): EPEVTQTPSHQVTQMGQEVILRCVPISNHLYFYWYRQILGQKVEFLVSFYNNEISEKSEIFDDQFSVERPDGSNFTLKIRSTKLEDSAMYFCASTLRETQYFGPGTRLLVL.